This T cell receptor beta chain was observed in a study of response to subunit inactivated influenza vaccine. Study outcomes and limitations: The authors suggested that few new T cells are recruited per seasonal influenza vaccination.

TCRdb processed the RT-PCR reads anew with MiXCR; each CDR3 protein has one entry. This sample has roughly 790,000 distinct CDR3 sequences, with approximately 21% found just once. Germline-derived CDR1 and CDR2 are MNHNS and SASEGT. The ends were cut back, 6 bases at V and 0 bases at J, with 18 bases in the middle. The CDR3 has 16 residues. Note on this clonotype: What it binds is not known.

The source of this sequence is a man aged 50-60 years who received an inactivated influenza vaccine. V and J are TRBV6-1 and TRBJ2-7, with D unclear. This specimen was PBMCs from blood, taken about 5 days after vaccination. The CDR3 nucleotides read TGTGCCAGCAGCCTACCTCAAAGGGTCCACTCCTACGAGCAGTACTTC. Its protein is CASSLPQRVHSYEQYF.